These 22 T cell receptor beta chains share one sample of origin, sequenced in a study of cytomegalovirus exposure and HLA in healthy donors. 60 Vbeta and 13 Jbeta primers were used in PCR. Measured with immunoSEQ multiplex PCR; TCRdb has only the in-frame clones, and not every one. The repertoire holds about 110,000 clones, with roughly four fifths as singletons. The sample taken for sequencing was PBMCs. These receptors originate from a man aged 50-59 years in good health and CMV-seronegative.

This clone has a single count. The rearrangement uses TRBV10-2 and TRBJ2-1; no clear D. Germline lookup yields CDR1 WSHSY and CDR2 SAAADI. The CDR3 sequence is 13 residues long. V was cut by 6 bases and J by 8 bases, with 14 bases left in between. The CDR3 is CASRLHSTDEQFF. CDR3 in DNA: TGCGCCAGCAGACTTCATTCTACGGATGAGCAGTTCTTC.

This rearrangement joins TRBV5-1 to TRBJ1-4; 7 bases line up with TRBD1. Germline CDR1 and CDR2: SGHRS and YFSETQ. Losses at the gene ends were 4 bases for V and 6 bases for J; bases not matched to a gene: 9. This CDR3 has 15 residues. The CDR3 protein is CASSVGQPQHEKLFF. For the CDR3, the DNA is TGCGCCAGCAGCGTGGGACAGCCCCAACATGAAAAACTGTTTTTT.

This chain's CDR3 is CASSEVDRDYTEAFF. The CDR3 DNA reads as TGTGCCAGCAGTGAAGTAGACAGAGACTACACTGAAGCTTTCTTT. V and J are TRBV2 and TRBJ1-1; TRBD1 might be the D (5 bases). V was trimmed by 1 base and J by 3 bases, leaving 12 bases between them. Looked up from germline, CDR1 is SNHLY and CDR2 is FYNNEI. This CDR3 spans 15 amino acids.

The CDR3 nucleotides read TGTGCCAGCAGTTTGGACAGGGGGCTCTACGAGCAGTACTTC. Its protein is CASSLDRGLYEQYF. The genes are TRBV6-1 and TRBJ2-7; 11 nucleotides match TRBD1. Germline CDR1 MNHNS, CDR2 SASEGT. The trim removed 5 bases at V and 3 bases at J, leaving 3 bases unmatched. This CDR3 has 14 residues.

This clone was counted a single time. The chain is built from TRBV18 and TRBJ1-6, with a tentative D call TRBD1 (5 bases). The germline CDR1 and CDR2 sequences are KGHSH and LQKENI. This CDR3 is built from 16 residues. Trimming shortened V by 0 bases and J by 6 bases, and 12 bases separated the two germline ends. The CDR3 DNA reads TGTGCCAGCTCACCACCGGGGGACTTCCTTAATTCACCCCTCCACTTT. It yields the protein CASSPPGDFLNSPLHF.

The chain joins TRBV6-5 to TRBJ1-6, with D possibly TRBD1 on 5 matching bases. The V gene lost 0 bases and the J gene lost 2 bases, with 8 bases spanning the gap. Germline V gives CDR1 MNHEY, CDR2 SVGAGI. The CDR3 is 16 amino acids. The CDR3 DNA sequence: TGTGCCAGCAGTTACTCAGGGGATCCCTATAATTCACCCCTCCACTTT. Translating it yields CASSYSGDPYNSPLHF.

The rearrangement uses TRBV12-5 and TRBJ1-6, with D unclear. V was trimmed by 5 bases and J by 0 bases, leaving 11 bases between them. Germline V gene lookup returns CDR1 LGHNT and CDR2 FRNRAP. This CDR3 spans 16 amino acids. The CDR3 DNA reads TGTGCTAGTGGTGGACTGGGAGACTCCTATAATTCACCCCTCCACTTT. It is translated as CASGGLGDSYNSPLHF.

The chain employs TRBV6-5 and TRBJ2-6; tentative D call: TRBD1 (5 bases). V was trimmed by 7 bases and J by 0 bases, leaving 10 bases between them. Germline CDR1 and CDR2: MNHEY and SVGAGI. This CDR3 spans 15 amino acids. The CDR3 reads CASNTGISGANVLTF. CDR3 in DNA: TGTGCCAGCAATACAGGTATCTCTGGGGCCAACGTCCTGACTTTC.

The rearrangement joins TRBV6-5 to TRBJ1-4; unclear D gene. CDR3 length: 16 amino acids. Trimming removed 0 bases at V and 7 bases at J, with 15 bases between. Germline assignment: CDR1 MNHEY and CDR2 SVGAGI. The CDR3 coding sequence is TGTGCCAGCAGTTACTCAGGGCCGGGATCGGGTGAAAAACTGTTTTTT. As protein: CASSYSGPGSGEKLFF.

This chain links TRBV29-1 with TRBJ2-5; TRBD1 agrees at 11 bases. This CDR3 is built from 16 residues. Germline-derived CDR1 and CDR2 are SQVTM and ANQGSEA. V gave up 4 bases and J gave up 5 bases; unmatched junction bases: 12. Here the CDR3 reads CSVGLDWTGGAETQYF. The CDR3 nucleotides read TGCAGCGTTGGGTTGGATTGGACAGGGGGCGCCGAGACCCAGTACTTC.

The rearrangement uses TRBV18 and TRBJ2-2; D not resolved. The CDR3 runs to 13 residues. In germline, CDR1 is KGHSH, CDR2 LQKENI. The germline V and J ends were trimmed by 3 bases and 5 bases, with 7 bases remaining between them. CDR3 loop: CASSPRVTGELFF. CDR3 nucleotide sequence: TGTGCCAGCTCACCCCGAGTGACCGGGGAGCTGTTTTTT.

The chain is built from TRBV9 and TRBJ1-1; D unresolved. The CDR3 consists of 13 residues. Germline V gene lookup returns CDR1 SGDLS and CDR2 YYNGEE. Trimming removed 0 bases from V and 1 base from J, with 4 bases in between. CDR3 residues: CASSVERNTEAFF. The DNA of the CDR3 is TGTGCCAGCAGCGTAGAGAGGAACACTGAAGCTTTCTTT.

The V call is TRBV5-1, the J call TRBJ2-2, with a weak D call TRBD1 (9 bases). Trimming pared 4 bases from V and 6 bases from J, leaving 19 bases between. The CDR3 is made up of 16 amino acids. Germline V lookup: CDR1 SGHRS, CDR2 YFSETQ. The CDR3 loop is CASSREGQGLPGELFF. DNA of the CDR3: TGCGCCAGCAGCCGGGAGGGACAGGGTTTGCCCGGGGAGCTGTTTTTT.

This clone counts as medium-sized. As DNA, the CDR3 is TGTGCCAGCAGTGACCCCCGGACTAGGCTACGACCGTACGTC. Translated: CASSDPRTRLRPYV. The chain recombines TRBV6-1 with TRBJ2-7, with 7 bases aligning to TRBD2. From germline, CDR1 is MNHNS and CDR2 SASEGT. The V gene end was trimmed by 3 bases and the J gene end by 12 bases; junction bases not matched to a gene: 14. The CDR3 spans 14 residues.

The chain couples TRBV5-4 to TRBJ1-6; D might be TRBD1 (6 bases). V shed 3 bases and J shed 7 bases, with 11 bases lying between them. The germline gives CDR1 SGHNT, CDR2 YYREEE (reference sequence). The CDR3 loop spans 14 amino acids. Written as DNA, the CDR3 is TGTGCCAGCAGCTCCGGACAGCAAAATTCACCCCTCCACTTT. As protein: CASSSGQQNSPLHF. The full variable domain, completed using reference TRBV5-4 and TRBJ1-6, is ETGVTQSPTHLIKTRGQQVTLRCSSQSGHNTVSWYQQALGQGPQFIFQYYREEENGRGNFPPRFSGLQFPNYSSELNVNALELDDSALYLCASSSGQQNSPLHFGNGTRLTVT.

The chain combines TRBV7-2 with TRBJ1-3; D possibly corresponds to TRBD1 (5 bases). Germline CDR1 is SGHTA and CDR2 is FQGNSA. Between the trimmed V and J ends, which lost 3 bases and 6 bases, there was a span of 15 bases. The CDR3 contains 15 residues. The CDR3 protein is CASSFGALGQNTIYF. CDR3 sequence (DNA): TGTGCCAGCAGCTTTGGGGCTTTGGGGCAAAACACCATATATTTT.

The chain has TRBV11-3 and TRBJ2-2; 7 bases fit TRBD2. CDR3 length equals 16 residues. V lost 4 bases, J lost 4 bases, and 9 bases stayed unmatched. In germline, CDR1 is SGHNT, CDR2 YENEEA. The CDR3 here is CASSSPRGGGTGELFF. The DNA for the CDR3 is TGTGCCAGCAGCTCGCCCCGAGGCGGGGGCACCGGGGAGCTGTTTTTT.

This chain uses TRBV7-2 with TRBJ2-5, with a tentative D call TRBD2 (5 bases). Germline CDR1 SGHTA, CDR2 FQGNSA. The V gene lost 1 base and the J gene lost 2 bases, with 14 bases spanning the gap. The CDR3 runs 16 residues. Here the CDR3 DNA reads TGTGCCAGCAGCTTAGATTTGGGAGTGGGACAAGAGACCCAGTACTTC. This codes for CASSLDLGVGQETQYF.

The chain combines TRBV6-1 with TRBJ2-5; 8 bases line up with TRBD2. Germline trimming cut 11 bases from V and 4 bases from J; bases unmatched to any gene: 15. This CDR3 contains 15 residues. Looked up from germline, CDR1 is MNHNS and CDR2 is SASEGT. In DNA form, the CDR3 reads TGTGCCTCCTACTATACCGGGGGGGGCCGAGAGACCCAGTACTTC. Its protein product is CASYYTGGGRETQYF.

V and J are TRBV10-2 and TRBJ2-2, with D possibly matching TRBD1 (5 bases). With 7 bases removed from V and 1 base from J, the gap between germline ends came to 10 bases. The CDR3 loop spans 14 amino acids. Germline V gene data show CDR1 as WSHSY and CDR2 as SAAADI. DNA of the CDR3: TGCGCCAGCAACCTGGGGCAGAACACCGGGGAGCTGTTTTTT. Residues: CASNLGQNTGELFF.

The chain joins TRBV9 to TRBJ2-2; TRBD2 might be the D (6 bases). Deletions cut 4 bases from V and 0 bases from J, with 16 bases between. Germline lookup yields CDR1 SGDLS and CDR2 YYNGEE. This CDR3 contains 17 residues. CDR3 in DNA: TGTGCCAGCAGCCCTAGACGGGGGTCATCGAACACCGGGGAGCTGTTTTTT. Translating gives CASSPRRGSSNTGELFF.

The rearrangement links TRBV7-9 to TRBJ2-1; 7 nucleotides agree with TRBD1. The CDR3 consists of 14 residues. V gave up 7 bases and J gave up 4 bases; unmatched junction bases: 7. The V gene's germline CDR1 is SEHNR and CDR2 FQNEAQ (reference sequence). The CDR3 DNA sequence: TGTGCCAGCATCGGGACAGCGACGTACAATGAGCAGTTCTTC. It codes for CASIGTATYNEQFF.